The rows below give T cell receptor beta chains drawn from one sample of a study of OX40 agonist ivuxolimab in advanced cancers. Only in-frame clones appear in the TCRdb table, and some are missing; sequencing was by immunoSEQ multiplex PCR. Of tens of thousands of clones listed, 87% were seen once; the top ten hold about a tenth. The sample here was CD4+ or CD8+ T cells sorted from blood, taken in a trial of the OX40 agonist ivuxolimab. The receptor source for this set is an adult with an advanced solid tumor such as melanoma, head and neck, liver or kidney cancer. Each CDR3 is given with its conserved first and last residue. D genes are given only for firm matches. A clone size is listed for some rows: how often the clone was seen (once, few, many), or a class if it is expanded.

TRBD1,TRBJ2-3,-,TRBV27,CASSLRSWSPTGGTDTQYF,TGTGCCAGCAGTTTAAGGTCTTGGTCCCCGACAGGGGGCACAGATACGCAGTATTTT
-,TRBJ2-5,once,TRBV7-2,CASSLARGGAGETQYF,TGTGCCAGCAGCTTAGCGCGTGGGGGGGCCGGGGAGACCCAGTACTTC
-,TRBJ1-1,-,TRBV27,CASSSLGADWRQVELNTEAFF,TGTGCCAGCAGTTCCTTAGGAGCGGATTGGCGGCAGGTGGAATTGAACACTGAAGCTTTCTTT
TRBD2,TRBJ2-7,-,TRBV9,CASSPRLAGGEYEQYF,TGTGCCAGCAGTCCTAGACTAGCGGGAGGAGAGTACGAGCAGTACTTC
TRBD1,TRBJ1-2,-,TRBV4-2,CASSQQTGLNYGYTF,TGTGCCAGCAGCCAGCAGACAGGGCTAAACTATGGCTACACCTTC
-,TRBJ1-2,once,TRBV29-1,CSIRRAAQFNYGYTF,TGCAGCATCCGACGGGCTGCTCAGTTTAACTATGGCTACACCTTC
-,TRBJ1-5,-,TRBV6-5,CASFRAGQPQHF,TGTGCCAGCTTTCGCGCGGGACAGCCCCAGCATTTT
-,TRBJ2-5,-,TRBV13,CASSLVGSQETQYF,TGTGCCAGCAGCTTAGTGGGTAGCCAAGAGACCCAGTACTTC
-,TRBJ2-3,-,TRBV7-2,CASSLAWGAGTDTQYF,TGTGCCAGCAGCTTAGCGTGGGGGGCCGGCACAGATACGCAGTATTTT
-,TRBJ1-2,-,TRBV7-2,CASSLALGGGYTF,TGTGCCAGCAGCTTAGCACTGGGAGGAGGCTACACCTTC
-,TRBJ2-7,-,TRBV6-1,CASTLDRAGGEQYF,TGTGCCAGCACCCTCGACCGGGCTGGGGGAGAGCAGTACTTC
-,TRBJ2-1,-,TRBV19,CASSIHRSSYNEQFF,TGTGCCAGTAGTATTCACAGGAGCTCCTACAATGAGCAGTTCTTC
TRBD2,TRBJ2-1,-,TRBV10-3,CAISESLAGGTNNEQFF,TGTGCCATCAGTGAGTCCCTGGCGGGAGGGACGAACAATGAGCAGTTCTTC
TRBD1,TRBJ1-2,-,TRBV10-3,CAISENGLGDSWGYTF,TGTGCCATCAGTGAGAACGGCCTGGGGGACAGCTGGGGCTACACCTTC
-,TRBJ2-2,-,TRBV5-1,CASSLVQGGTGELFF,TGCGCCAGCAGCTTGGTGCAGGGAGGCACCGGGGAGCTGTTTTTT
-,TRBJ1-2,-,TRBV6-5,CASLSERLYGYTF,TGTGCCAGCTTATCTGAACGCCTCTATGGCTACACCTTC
-,TRBJ2-7,-,TRBV4-3,CASSQDSGLQGEQYF,TGCGCCAGCAGCCAAGACTCCGGACTCCAAGGCGAGCAGTACTTC
-,TRBJ2-7,-,TRBV7-9,CASSSKQGPYEQYF,TGTGCCAGCAGCTCGAAGCAGGGCCCCTACGAGCAGTACTTC
-,TRBJ1-1,-,TRBV4-3,CASSQDRGFMNTEAFF,TGCGCCAGCAGCCAAGATCGGGGGTTTATGAACACTGAAGCTTTCTTT